The 22 T cell receptor beta chains given below trace back to one sample, sequenced in a study of blood T cells in healthy people across ages. Using a J-beta primer mix together with a sample-barcoded 5' primer, a second PCR was run for roughly 6 to 12 cycles. From the 5' RACE reads, TCRdb called clonotypes with MiXCR, one entry per CDR3 protein. Among over 1,200,000 distinct CDR3 sequences, 59% were seen once, and the ten largest hold approximately 7%. Sequencing was carried out using blood. The receptors come from a man aged 18 to 30 in good health.

In this sample, this clonotype turned up a few times. The rearrangement joins TRBV7-2 to TRBJ2-3; tentatively, D is TRBD1 (6 bases). With 5 bases removed from V and 0 bases from J, the gap between germline ends came to 15 bases. The CDR3 consists of 16 residues. CDR1 is SGHTA, CDR2 FQGNSA, per germline. The chain's CDR3 is CASSPRQVTSTDTQYF. The CDR3 DNA is TGTGCCAGCAGCCCGAGACAGGTTACTAGCACAGATACGCAGTATTTT. Complete variable domain (other parts from reference TRBV7-2 and TRBJ2-3): GAGVSQSPSNKVTEKGKDVELRCDPISGHTALYWYRQSLGQGLEFLIYFQGNSAPDKSGLPSDRFSAERTGGSVSTLTIQRTQQEDSAVYLCASSPRQVTSTDTQYFGPGTRLTVL.

This clonotype was detected many times. The rearrangement uses TRBV12-3 or TRBV12-4 and TRBJ1-2, with TRBD1 as a possible D gene (5 bases). The V gene lost 5 bases and the J gene lost 4 bases, with 14 bases spanning the gap. The CDR3 loop spans 14 amino acids. The CDR3 DNA reads TGTGCCAGCAGTCCGAGGGGCATAACCTATGGCTACACCTTC. It encodes CASSPRGITYGYTF.

This clonotype occurred a few times. The chain employs TRBV4-1 and TRBJ1-2; 10 nucleotides agree with TRBD1. The CDR3 spans 16 residues. The germline V gene encodes CDR1 MGHRA and CDR2 YSYEKL. The J segment lost 6 bases and the V segment lost 4 bases, leaving 11 bases of the junction unmatched. The CDR3 spells CASSPGTGASLDGYTF. CDR3 DNA sequence: TGCGCCAGCAGCCCCGGGACAGGGGCTTCTCTCGATGGCTACACCTTC.

The rearrangement uses TRBV7-2 and TRBJ2-7; D is undetermined. V lost 5 bases and J lost 0, with 11 bases in between. The CDR3 has 14 amino acids. The germline CDR1 and CDR2 sequences are SGHTA and FQGNSA. The DNA for the CDR3 is TGTGCCAGCAGCCCAAGCTCGTTCTCCTACGAGCAGTACTTC. It specifies CASSPSSFSYEQYF.

The CDR3 DNA is TGCGCCAGCAGCCAAGGGACAGGCGCTAACTATGGCTACACCTTC. As protein: CASSQGTGANYGYTF. The chain links TRBV4-1 to TRBJ1-2; 7 bases line up with TRBD1. Germline-derived CDR1 and CDR2 are MGHRA and YSYEKL. Trimming cost V 1 base and J 0 bases; bases outside gene matches: 2. CDR3 size: 15 residues.

V gene TRBV6-2 or TRBV6-3 combines with J gene TRBJ2-1; 11 bases are shared with TRBD1. The germline gives CDR1 MNHEY, CDR2 SVGEGT. Germline trimming cut 7 bases from V and 4 bases from J; bases unmatched to any gene: 6. The CDR3 extends over 15 amino acids. DNA for the CDR3: TGTGCCAGCAAGTTCGGGACAGGGGGTTACAATGAGCAGTTCTTC. The encoded protein is CASKFGTGGYNEQFF.

V gene TRBV5-1 combines with J gene TRBJ1-2; D might be TRBD1 (5 bases). V dropped 5 bases and J dropped 8 bases, with 19 bases sitting between them. This CDR3 contains 14 residues. Germline V gives CDR1 SGHRS, CDR2 YFSETQ. Here the CDR3 reads CASRMETVPQGYTF. The CDR3 coding sequence is TGCGCCAGCAGGATGGAGACAGTCCCCCAGGGCTACACCTTC.

This clonotype was seen a handful of times. The chain is built from TRBV25-1 and TRBJ2-5; 10 nucleotides match TRBD1. The CDR3 totals 15 residues. Germline trimming cut 5 bases from V and 5 bases from J; bases unmatched to any gene: 8. CDR1 MGHDK and CDR2 SYGVNS come from the germline V gene. CDR3 region: CASSRTGGLQETQYF. The CDR3 coding sequence is TGTGCCAGCAGTAGGACAGGGGGATTGCAGGAGACCCAGTACTTC. Based on the CDR3 plus reference TRBV25-1 and TRBJ2-5, the full variable domain is EADIYQTPRYLVIGTGKKITLECSQTMGHDKMYWYQQDPGMELHLIHYSYGVNSTEKGDLSSESTVSRIRTEHFPLTLESARPSHTSQYLCASSRTGGLQETQYFGPGTRLLVL.

This chain links TRBV2 with TRBJ2-1, with 9 bases matching TRBD2. Germline V lookup: CDR1 SNHLY, CDR2 FYNNEI. The CDR3 loop spans 14 amino acids. Unmatched junction bases numbered 4, after V lost 6 bases and J lost 4 bases. The CDR3 DNA reads as TGTGCCAGCAGACCTAGCGGGGAGTACAATGAGCAGTTCTTC. As protein: CASRPSGEYNEQFF.

This clonotype has a handful of counts. V usage is TRBV7-2 and J usage is TRBJ1-2; 8 nucleotides agree with TRBD1. Looked up from germline, CDR1 is SGHTA and CDR2 is FQGNSA. The J segment lost 2 bases and the V segment lost 8 bases, leaving 13 bases of the junction unmatched. The CDR3 is 16 residues long. The CDR3 DNA is TGTGCCAGCTTCAGGACAGGGAGAGGGCCGAACTATGGCTACACCTTC. Translating gives CASFRTGRGPNYGYTF.

A remark on this clonotype: A junction end diverges from the germline sequence, so it may reflect a read error. The J gene is TRBJ2-6, the V gene TRBV6-6, with D perhaps TRBD1 (5 bases). Germline V lookup: CDR1 MNHNY, CDR2 SVGAGI (reference sequence). The CDR3 contains 16 residues. CDR3 protein: CASSYAISSGADVLTF. In DNA, the CDR3 is TGTGCCAGCAGTTACGCGATAAGCTCTGGGGCCGACGTCCTGACTTTC.

CDR3 DNA: TGCAGTGCTAGGGGACAGGAGGGCTACGAGCAGTACTTC. Translation gives CSARGQEGYEQYF. This chain joins TRBV20-1 and TRBJ2-7, with 8 bases that match TRBD1. J lost 3 bases, V lost 3 bases, and 4 bases had no gene match. Germline V gene sequence: CDR1 DFQATT, CDR2 SNEGSKA (reference sequence). CDR3 size: 13 residues.

V gene TRBV11-2 combines with J gene TRBJ1-1; 8 bases agree with TRBD1. This CDR3 is built from 16 residues. In germline, CDR1 is SGHAT, CDR2 FQNNGV. V shed 6 bases and J 4 bases; nucleotides not matched to a gene: 13. Here the CDR3 reads CASSRFQGALSTEAFF. CDR3 bases: TGTGCCAGCAGTCGATTCCAGGGGGCGCTGAGCACTGAAGCTTTCTTT.

This sequence joins TRBV20-1 and TRBJ1-2; 8 bases line up with TRBD1. CDR3 length: 14 residues. Per germline, CDR1 DFQATT and CDR2 SNEGSKA (reference sequence). J gave up 7 bases and V 0 bases, and 7 bases lay outside the gene matches. The CDR3 is CSARDRQGAGGYTF. For the CDR3, the DNA is TGCAGTGCTAGAGATCGGCAGGGGGCTGGTGGCTACACCTTC.

V gene TRBV4-3 combines with J gene TRBJ2-3; 10 nucleotides align to TRBD2. The CDR3 sequence is 16 residues long. The V and J ends lost 0 bases and 4 bases, in that order; junction bases with no gene match: 4. In germline, CDR1 is LGHNA, CDR2 YSLEER. The CDR3 loop is CASSQEGLATADTQYF. DNA for the CDR3: TGCGCCAGCAGCCAAGAGGGACTAGCGACGGCAGATACGCAGTATTTT.

The gene calls are TRBV24-1 and TRBJ2-5; unclear D gene. The ends were cut back, 4 bases at V and 0 bases at J, with 17 bases in the middle. CDR1 is KGHDR and CDR2 is SFDVKD in the germline V gene. CDR3 size: 17 residues. Here the CDR3 DNA reads TGTGCCACCAGTGACTCTTTGGGTTACGGTCACCAAGAGACCCAGTACTTC. Encoded protein: CATSDSLGYGHQETQYF.

CDR3 sequence (DNA): TGTGCCAGCAGCGTCGTAGGGGGGGTGGCAGATACGCAGTATTTT. Translation gives CASSVVGGVADTQYF. The chain carries TRBV9 and TRBJ2-3; tentative D call: TRBD2 (7 bases). CDR1 is SGDLS and CDR2 is YYNGEE in the germline V gene. The CDR3 is made up of 15 amino acids. The germline V and J ends were trimmed by 2 bases and 4 bases, with 14 bases remaining between them.

This clonotype was recorded a few times. The V gene is TRBV28, the J gene TRBJ2-3; D not certain. Per the germline V gene, CDR1 is MDHEN and CDR2 is SYDVKM. With 5 bases removed from V and 6 bases from J, the gap between germline ends came to 9 bases. CDR3 length: 12 residues. The CDR3 protein is CASSRTADTQYF. CDR3 DNA: TGTGCCAGCAGTCGAACGGCGGATACGCAGTATTTT.

The chain joins TRBV15 to TRBJ1-2, with D perhaps TRBD1 (5 bases). CDR3 length: 15 residues. CDR1 is LNHNV, CDR2 YYDKDF, per germline (reference sequence). With 3 bases removed from V and 1 base from J, the gap between germline ends came to 12 bases. The CDR3 bases are TGTGCCACCAGCAGGAGGACAAATGATAACTATGGCTACACCTTC. Protein product: CATSRRTNDNYGYTF. Supplemented by reference TRBV15 and TRBJ1-2, the full variable domain reads DAMVIQNPRYQVTQFGKPVTLSCSQTLNHNVMYWYQQKSSQAPKLLFHYYDKDFNNEADTPDNFQSRRPNTSFCFLDIRSPGLGDTAMYLCATSRRTNDNYGYTFGSGTRLTVV.

This clonotype was recorded many times. The chain uses TRBV11-1 and TRBJ2-3; 8 bases are shared with TRBD2. The V gene's germline CDR1 is SGHAT and CDR2 FQDESV (reference sequence). The CDR3 loop spans 15 amino acids. The junction had 6 bases not matched to a gene; V was cut back by 6 bases and J by 1 base. CDR3 coding DNA: TGTGCCAGCAGTCAACTAGCGGCCGGCACAGATACGCAGTATTTT. This translates into CASSQLAAGTDTQYF.

This clonotype was found once. This sequence joins TRBV12-3 or TRBV12-4 and TRBJ2-1; 7 positions match TRBD2. This CDR3 is built from 16 residues. V was clipped by 4 bases and J by 0 bases; unmatched bases: 6. The CDR3 protein is CASSSLATSSYNEQFF. CDR3 bases: TGTGCCAGCAGTTCACTAGCGACGAGCTCCTACAATGAGCAGTTCTTC.

Comment on this clonotype: At one end, the junction sequence differs from germline, possibly due to a read error. This CDR3 reads CATSETGSDEKLFF. CDR3 DNA sequence: TGTGCCACCAGTGAGACAGGGTCGGATGAAAAACTGTTTTTT. The chain combines TRBV10-3 with TRBJ1-4; 7 bases fit TRBD1. The CDR3 contains 14 residues. Looked up from germline, CDR1 is ENHRY and CDR2 is SYGVKD.